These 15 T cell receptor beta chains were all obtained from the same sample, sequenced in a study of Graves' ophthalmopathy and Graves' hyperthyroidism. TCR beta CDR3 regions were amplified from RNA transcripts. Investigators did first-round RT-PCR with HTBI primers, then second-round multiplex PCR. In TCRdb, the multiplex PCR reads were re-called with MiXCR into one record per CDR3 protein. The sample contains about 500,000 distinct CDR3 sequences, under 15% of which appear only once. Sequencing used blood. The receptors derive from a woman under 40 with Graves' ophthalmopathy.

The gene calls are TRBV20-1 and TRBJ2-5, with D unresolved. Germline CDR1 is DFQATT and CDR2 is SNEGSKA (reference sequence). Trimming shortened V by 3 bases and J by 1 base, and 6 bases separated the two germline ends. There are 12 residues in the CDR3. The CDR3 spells CSASSAQETQYF. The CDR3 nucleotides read TGCAGTGCTAGTTCAGCCCAAGAGACCCAGTACTTC.

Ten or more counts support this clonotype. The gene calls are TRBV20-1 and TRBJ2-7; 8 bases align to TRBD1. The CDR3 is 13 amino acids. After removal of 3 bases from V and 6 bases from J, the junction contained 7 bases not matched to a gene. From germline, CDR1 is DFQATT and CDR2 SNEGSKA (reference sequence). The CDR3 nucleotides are TGCAGTGCTAGTCAGGGGGCACTTGGCGAGCAGTACTTC. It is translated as CSASQGALGEQYF.

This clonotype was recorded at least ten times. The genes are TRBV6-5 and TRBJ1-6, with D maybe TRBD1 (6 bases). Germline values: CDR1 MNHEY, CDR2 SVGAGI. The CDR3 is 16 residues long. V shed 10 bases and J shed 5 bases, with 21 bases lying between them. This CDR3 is CATMAGARFDNSPLHF. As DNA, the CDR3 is TGTGCCACCATGGCGGGGGCAAGGTTCGATAATTCACCCCTCCACTTT.

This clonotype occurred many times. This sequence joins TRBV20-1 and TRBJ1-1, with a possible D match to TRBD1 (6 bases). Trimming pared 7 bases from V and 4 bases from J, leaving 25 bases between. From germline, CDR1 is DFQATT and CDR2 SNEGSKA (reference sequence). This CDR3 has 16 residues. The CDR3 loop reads CSVATLTGGRSTEAFF. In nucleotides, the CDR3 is TGCAGTGTCGCAACGCTGACTGGGGGCCGGAGCACTGAAGCTTTCTTT.

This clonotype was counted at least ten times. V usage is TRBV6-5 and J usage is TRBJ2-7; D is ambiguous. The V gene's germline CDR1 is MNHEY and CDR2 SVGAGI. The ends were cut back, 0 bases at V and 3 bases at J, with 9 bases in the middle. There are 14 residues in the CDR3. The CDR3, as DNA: TGTGCCAGCAGTTACTCAGGCAGACGCTACGAGCAGTACTTC. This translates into CASSYSGRRYEQYF.

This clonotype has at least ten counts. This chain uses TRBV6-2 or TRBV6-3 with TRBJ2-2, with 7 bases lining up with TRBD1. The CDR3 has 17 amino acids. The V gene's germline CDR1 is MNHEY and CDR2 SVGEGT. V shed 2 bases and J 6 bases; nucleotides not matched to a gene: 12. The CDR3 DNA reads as TGTGCCAGCAGTTACGCCTACAGGGGCGAGGTCCCCGGGGAGCTGTTTTTT. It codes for CASSYAYRGEVPGELFF.

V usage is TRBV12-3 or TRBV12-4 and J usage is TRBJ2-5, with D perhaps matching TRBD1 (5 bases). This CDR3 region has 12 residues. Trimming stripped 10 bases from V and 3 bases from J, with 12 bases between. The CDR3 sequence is CATGAVEETQYF. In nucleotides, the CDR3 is TGTGCCACTGGGGCTGTGGAAGAGACCCAGTACTTC.

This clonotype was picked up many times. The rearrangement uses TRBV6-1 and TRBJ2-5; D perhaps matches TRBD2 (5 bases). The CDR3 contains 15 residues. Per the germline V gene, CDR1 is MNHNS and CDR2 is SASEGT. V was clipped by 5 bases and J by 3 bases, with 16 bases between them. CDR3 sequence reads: CASSSRVGLKETQYF. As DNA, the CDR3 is TGTGCCAGCAGTAGCAGAGTAGGACTCAAAGAGACCCAGTACTTC.

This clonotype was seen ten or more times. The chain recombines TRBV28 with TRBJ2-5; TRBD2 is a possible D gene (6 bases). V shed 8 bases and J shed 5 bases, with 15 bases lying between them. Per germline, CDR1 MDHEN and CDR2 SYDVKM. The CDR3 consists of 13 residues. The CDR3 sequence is CASLDWGGETQYF. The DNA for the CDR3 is TGTGCCAGCCTAGATTGGGGAGGCGAGACCCAGTACTTC.

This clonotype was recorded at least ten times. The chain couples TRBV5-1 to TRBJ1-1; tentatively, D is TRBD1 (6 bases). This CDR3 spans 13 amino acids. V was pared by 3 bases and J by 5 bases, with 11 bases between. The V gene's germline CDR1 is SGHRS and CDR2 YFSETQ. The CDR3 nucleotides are TGCGCCAGCAGCTACAGGGATGAGACTGAAGCTTTCTTT. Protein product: CASSYRDETEAFF. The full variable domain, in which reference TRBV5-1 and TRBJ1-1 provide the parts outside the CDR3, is KAGVTQTPRYLIKTRGQQVTLSCSPISGHRSVSWYQQTPGQGLQFLFEYFSETQRNKGNFPGRFSGRQFSNSRSEMNVSTLELGDSALYLCASSYRDETEAFFGQGTRLTVV.

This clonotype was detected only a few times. The CDR3 DNA is TGTGCCAGCAGCTTAGCCGCGACTAGCGGGGGGCCGGGGAAAGAGACCCAGTACTTC. It translates to CASSLAATSGGPGKETQYF. J is TRBJ2-5 and V is TRBV7-8, with 13 bases that match TRBD2. The CDR3 covers 19 residues. Germline CDR1 reads SGHVS; CDR2 reads FQNEAQ. Trimming cost V 0 bases and J 3 bases; bases outside gene matches: 10.

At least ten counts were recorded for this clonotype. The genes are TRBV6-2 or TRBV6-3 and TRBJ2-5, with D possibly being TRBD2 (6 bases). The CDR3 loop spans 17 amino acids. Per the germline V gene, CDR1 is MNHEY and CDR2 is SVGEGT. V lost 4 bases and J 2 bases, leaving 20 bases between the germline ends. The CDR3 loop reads CASSSIRTTVTQETQYF. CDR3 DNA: TGTGCCAGCAGTTCCATCCGGACTACTGTGACACAAGAGACCCAGTACTTC.

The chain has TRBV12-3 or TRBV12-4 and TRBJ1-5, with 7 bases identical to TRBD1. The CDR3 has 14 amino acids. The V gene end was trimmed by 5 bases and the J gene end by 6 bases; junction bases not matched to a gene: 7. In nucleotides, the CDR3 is TGTGCCAGCAGTCGGGACAGTGGGAGTCAGCCCCAGCATTTT. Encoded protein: CASSRDSGSQPQHF.

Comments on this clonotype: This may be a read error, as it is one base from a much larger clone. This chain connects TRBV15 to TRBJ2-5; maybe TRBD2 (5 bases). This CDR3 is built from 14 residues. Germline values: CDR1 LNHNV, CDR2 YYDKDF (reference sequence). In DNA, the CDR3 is TGTGCCACCAGCAGTGATACTAGGGCAGAGACCCGGTACTTC. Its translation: CATSSDTRAETRYF.

CDR3 nucleotides: TGTGCCAGCAGTTTTCGCACAGGGATGGAGGGCTACACCTTC. Its translation: CASSFRTGMEGYTF. The V and J genes are TRBV6-2 or TRBV6-3 and TRBJ1-2, with a tentative D call TRBD1 (6 bases). This CDR3 contains 14 residues. V was pared by 4 bases and J by 8 bases, with 17 bases between. Germline V lookup: CDR1 MNHEY, CDR2 SVGEGT.